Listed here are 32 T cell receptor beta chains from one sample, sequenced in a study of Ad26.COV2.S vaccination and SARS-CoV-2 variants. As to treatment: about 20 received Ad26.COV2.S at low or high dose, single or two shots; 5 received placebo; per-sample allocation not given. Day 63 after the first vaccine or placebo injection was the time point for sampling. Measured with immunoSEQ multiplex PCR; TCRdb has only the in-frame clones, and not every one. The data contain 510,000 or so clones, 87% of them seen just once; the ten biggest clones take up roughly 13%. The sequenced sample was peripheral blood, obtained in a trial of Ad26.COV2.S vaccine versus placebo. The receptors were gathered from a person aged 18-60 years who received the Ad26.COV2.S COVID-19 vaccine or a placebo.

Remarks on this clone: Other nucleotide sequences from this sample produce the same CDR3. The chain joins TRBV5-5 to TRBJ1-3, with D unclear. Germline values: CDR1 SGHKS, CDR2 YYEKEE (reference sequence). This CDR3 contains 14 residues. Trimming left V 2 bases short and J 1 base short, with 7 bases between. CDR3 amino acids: CASSLEASGNTIYF. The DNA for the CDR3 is TGTGCCAGCAGCTTAGAGGCGTCTGGAAACACCATATATTTT.

This CDR3 is CASSWVEGELFF. CDR3 coding DNA: TGTGCCAGTAGTTGGGTCGAAGGGGAGCTGTTTTTT. The chain employs TRBV19 and TRBJ2-2; D is unresolved. This CDR3 has 12 residues. Germline values: CDR1 LNHDA, CDR2 SQIVND (reference sequence). V lost 5 bases to trimming and J lost 8 bases, with 9 bases between them.

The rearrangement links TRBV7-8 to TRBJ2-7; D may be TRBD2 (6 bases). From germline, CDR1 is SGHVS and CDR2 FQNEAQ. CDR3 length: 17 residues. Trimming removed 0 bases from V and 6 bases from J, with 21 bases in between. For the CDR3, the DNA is TGTGCCAGCAGCTTAGCGTCCGGTCGGGGAGGTTCGGTCGAGCAGTACTTC. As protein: CASSLASGRGGSVEQYF.

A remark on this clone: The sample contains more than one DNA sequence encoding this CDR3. The CDR3 coding sequence is TGTGCCAGTAGTTCCGGGACAGGATACGAGCAGTACTTC. It is translated as CASSSGTGYEQYF. The chain couples TRBV19 to TRBJ2-7, with 8 bases matching TRBD1. V gave up 5 bases and J gave up 4 bases; unmatched junction bases: 4. The CDR3 is made up of 13 amino acids. Germline assignment: CDR1 LNHDA and CDR2 SQIVND (reference sequence).

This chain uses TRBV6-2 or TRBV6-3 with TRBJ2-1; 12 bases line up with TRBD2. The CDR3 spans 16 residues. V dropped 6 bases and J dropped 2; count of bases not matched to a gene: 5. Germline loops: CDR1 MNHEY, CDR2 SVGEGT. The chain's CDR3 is CASSLAGGITYNEQFF. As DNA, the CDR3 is TGTGCCAGCAGCCTAGCGGGAGGGATAACCTACAATGAGCAGTTCTTC.

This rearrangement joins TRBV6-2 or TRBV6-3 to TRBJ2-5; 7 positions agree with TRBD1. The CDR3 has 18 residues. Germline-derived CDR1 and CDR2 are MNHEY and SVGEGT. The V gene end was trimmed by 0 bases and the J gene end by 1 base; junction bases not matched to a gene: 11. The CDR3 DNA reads TGTGCCAGCAGTTACTCTAGGTCCCGGACAGGCGGCCAAGAGACCCAGTACTTC. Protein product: CASSYSRSRTGGQETQYF.

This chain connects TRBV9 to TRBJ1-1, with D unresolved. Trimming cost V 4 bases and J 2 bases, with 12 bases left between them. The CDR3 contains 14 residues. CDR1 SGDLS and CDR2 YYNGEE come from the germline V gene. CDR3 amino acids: CASSPRATNTEAFF. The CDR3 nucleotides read TGTGCCAGCAGCCCGAGGGCCACCAACACTGAAGCTTTCTTT.

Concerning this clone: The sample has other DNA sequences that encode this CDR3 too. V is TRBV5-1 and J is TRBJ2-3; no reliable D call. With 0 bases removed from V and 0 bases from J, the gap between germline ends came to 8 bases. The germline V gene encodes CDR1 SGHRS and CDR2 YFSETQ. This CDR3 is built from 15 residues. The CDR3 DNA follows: TGCGCCAGCAGCTTGGCCTTGGGGAGCACAGATACGCAGTATTTT. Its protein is CASSLALGSTDTQYF.

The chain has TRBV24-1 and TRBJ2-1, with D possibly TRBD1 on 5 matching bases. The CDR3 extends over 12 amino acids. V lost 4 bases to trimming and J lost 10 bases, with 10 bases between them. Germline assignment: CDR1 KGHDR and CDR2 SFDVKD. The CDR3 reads CATSDRQTEQFF. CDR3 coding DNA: TGTGCCACCAGTGACCGACAGACCGAGCAGTTCTTC.

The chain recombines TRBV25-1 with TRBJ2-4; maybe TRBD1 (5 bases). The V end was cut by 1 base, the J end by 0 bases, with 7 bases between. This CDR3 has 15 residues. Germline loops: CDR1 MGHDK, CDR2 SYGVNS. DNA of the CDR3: TGTGCCAGCAGTGAATTAGGGGAAGCCAAAAACATTCAGTACTTC. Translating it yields CASSELGEAKNIQYF. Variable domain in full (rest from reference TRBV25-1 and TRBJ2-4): EADIYQTPRYLVIGTGKKITLECSQTMGHDKMYWYQQDPGMELHLIHYSYGVNSTEKGDLSSESTVSRIRTEHFPLTLESARPSHTSQYLCASSELGEAKNIQYFGAGTRLSVL.

For the CDR3, the DNA is TGCGCCAGCAGCACAGGGACAGGGGTTGAATACGAGCAGTACTTC. The encoded protein is CASSTGTGVEYEQYF. The chain uses TRBV5-1 and TRBJ2-7, with 10 bases identical to TRBD1. J was trimmed by 4 bases and V by 4 bases; bases with no gene match: 8. Germline V CDR1 and CDR2: SGHRS, YFSETQ. This CDR3 comprises 15 residues.

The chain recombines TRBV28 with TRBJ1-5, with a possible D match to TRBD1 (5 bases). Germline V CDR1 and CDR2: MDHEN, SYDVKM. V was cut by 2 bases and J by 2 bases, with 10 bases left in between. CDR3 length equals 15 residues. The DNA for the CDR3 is TGTGCCAGCAGTTTACATGGGACTGGCAATCAGCCCCAGCATTTT. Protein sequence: CASSLHGTGNQPQHF.

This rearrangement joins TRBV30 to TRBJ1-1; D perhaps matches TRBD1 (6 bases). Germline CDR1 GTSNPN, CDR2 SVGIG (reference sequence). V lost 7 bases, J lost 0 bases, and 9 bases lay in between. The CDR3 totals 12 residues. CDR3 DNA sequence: TGTGCCTTGGACAGATTGAACACTGAAGCTTTCTTT. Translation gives CALDRLNTEAFF.

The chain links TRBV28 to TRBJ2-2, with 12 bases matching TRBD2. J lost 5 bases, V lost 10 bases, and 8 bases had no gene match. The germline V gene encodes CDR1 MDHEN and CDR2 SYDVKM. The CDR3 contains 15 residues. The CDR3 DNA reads TGTGCCACAACCTTCGGGACTAGCGGGACCGGGGAGCTGTTTTTT. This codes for CATTFGTSGTGELFF.

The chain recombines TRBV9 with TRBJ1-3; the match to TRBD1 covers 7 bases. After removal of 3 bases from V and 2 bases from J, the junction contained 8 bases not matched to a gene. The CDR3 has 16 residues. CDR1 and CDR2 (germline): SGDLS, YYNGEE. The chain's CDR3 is CASSAAGGQTGNTIYF. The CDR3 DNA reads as TGTGCCAGCAGCGCTGCCGGGGGACAGACTGGAAACACCATATATTTT.

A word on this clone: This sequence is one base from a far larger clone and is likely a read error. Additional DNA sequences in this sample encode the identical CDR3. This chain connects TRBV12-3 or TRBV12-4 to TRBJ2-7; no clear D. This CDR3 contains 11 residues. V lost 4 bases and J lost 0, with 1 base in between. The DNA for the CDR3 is TGTGCCAGCAGTTCCTCCTACGAGCAGTACTTC. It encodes CASSSSYEQYF.

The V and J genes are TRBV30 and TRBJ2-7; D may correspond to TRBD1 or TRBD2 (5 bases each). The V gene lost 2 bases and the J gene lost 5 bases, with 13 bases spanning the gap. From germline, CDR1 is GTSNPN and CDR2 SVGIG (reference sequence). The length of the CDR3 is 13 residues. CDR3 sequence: CAWSRGGSHEQYF. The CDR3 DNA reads TGTGCCTGGAGTCGGGGCGGAAGCCACGAGCAGTACTTC. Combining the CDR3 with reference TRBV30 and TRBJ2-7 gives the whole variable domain SQTIHQWPATLVQPVGSPLSLECTVEGTSNPNLYWYRQAAGRGLQLLFYSVGIGQISSEVPQNLSASRPQDRQFILSSKKLLLSDSGFYLCAWSRGGSHEQYFGPGTRLTVT.

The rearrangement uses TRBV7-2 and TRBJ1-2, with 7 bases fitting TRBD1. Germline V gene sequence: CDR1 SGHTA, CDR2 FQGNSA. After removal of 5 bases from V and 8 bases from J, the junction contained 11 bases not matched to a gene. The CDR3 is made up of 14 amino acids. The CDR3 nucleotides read TGTGCCAGCAGCCCCGGTGGGAACAGGGGAGGCTACACCTTC. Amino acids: CASSPGGNRGGYTF.

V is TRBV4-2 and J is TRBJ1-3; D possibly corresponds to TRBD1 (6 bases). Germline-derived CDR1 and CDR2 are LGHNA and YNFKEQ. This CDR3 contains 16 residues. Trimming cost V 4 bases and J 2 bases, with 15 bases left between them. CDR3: CASSPYGGLAGNTIYF. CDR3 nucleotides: TGTGCCAGCAGCCCATATGGGGGCTTGGCTGGAAACACCATATATTTT.

The CDR3 region has the DNA TGTGCCTGGAGGCCAGGGGGCAAGGGGACCCAGTACTTC. It specifies CAWRPGGKGTQYF. V and J are TRBV30 and TRBJ2-5, with 8 bases fitting TRBD1. The CDR3 loop spans 13 amino acids. Germline CDR1 and CDR2: GTSNPN and SVGIG (reference sequence). Losses at the gene ends were 3 bases for V and 7 bases for J; bases not matched to a gene: 7.

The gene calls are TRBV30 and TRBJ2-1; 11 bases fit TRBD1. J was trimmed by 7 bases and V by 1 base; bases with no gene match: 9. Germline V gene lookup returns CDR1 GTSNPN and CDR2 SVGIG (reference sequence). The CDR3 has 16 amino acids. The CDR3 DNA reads TGTGCCTGGAGTGATGGAGTGGGGACAGGGGGTAATGAGCAGTTCTTC. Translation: CAWSDGVGTGGNEQFF.

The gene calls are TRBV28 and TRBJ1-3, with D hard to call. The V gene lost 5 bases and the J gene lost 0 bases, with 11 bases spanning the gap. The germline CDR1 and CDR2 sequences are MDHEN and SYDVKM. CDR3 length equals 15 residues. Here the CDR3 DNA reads TGTGCCAGCAGTGCGACTGCCTACTCTGGAAACACCATATATTTT. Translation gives CASSATAYSGNTIYF.

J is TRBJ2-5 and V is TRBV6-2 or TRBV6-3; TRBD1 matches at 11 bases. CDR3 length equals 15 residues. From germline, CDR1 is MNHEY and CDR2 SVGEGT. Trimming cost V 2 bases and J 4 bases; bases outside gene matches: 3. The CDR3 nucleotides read TGTGCCAGCAGTTACGATGGGACAGGGGGAGAGACCCAGTACTTC. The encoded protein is CASSYDGTGGETQYF.

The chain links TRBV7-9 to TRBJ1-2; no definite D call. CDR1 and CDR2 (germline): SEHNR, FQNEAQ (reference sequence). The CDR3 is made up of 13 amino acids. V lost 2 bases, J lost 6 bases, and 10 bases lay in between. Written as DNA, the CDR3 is TGTGCCAGCAGCTTATTCGTAAACGATGGCTACACCTTC. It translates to CASSLFVNDGYTF.

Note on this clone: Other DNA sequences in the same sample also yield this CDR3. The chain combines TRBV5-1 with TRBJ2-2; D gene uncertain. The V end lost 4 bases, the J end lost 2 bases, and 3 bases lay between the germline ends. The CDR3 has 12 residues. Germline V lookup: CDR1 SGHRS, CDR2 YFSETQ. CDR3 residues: CASSLNTGELFF. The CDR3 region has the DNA TGCGCCAGCAGCCTTAACACCGGGGAGCTGTTTTTT.

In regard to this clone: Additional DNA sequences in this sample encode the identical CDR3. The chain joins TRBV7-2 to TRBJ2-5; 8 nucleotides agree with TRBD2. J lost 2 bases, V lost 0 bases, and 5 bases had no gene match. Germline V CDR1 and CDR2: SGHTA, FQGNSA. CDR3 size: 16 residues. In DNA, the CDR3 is TGTGCCAGCAGCTTAGCGGTTGCTAGCGGGCAAGAGACCCAGTACTTC. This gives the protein CASSLAVASGQETQYF.

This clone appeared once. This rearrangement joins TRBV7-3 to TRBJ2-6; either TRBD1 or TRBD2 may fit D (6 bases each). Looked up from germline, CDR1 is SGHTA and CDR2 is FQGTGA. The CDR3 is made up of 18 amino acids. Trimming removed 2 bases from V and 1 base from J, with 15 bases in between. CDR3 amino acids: CASSLLGGSSSGANVLTF. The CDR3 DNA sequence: TGTGCCAGCAGCTTATTGGGGGGCTCTAGTTCTGGGGCCAACGTCCTGACTTTC.

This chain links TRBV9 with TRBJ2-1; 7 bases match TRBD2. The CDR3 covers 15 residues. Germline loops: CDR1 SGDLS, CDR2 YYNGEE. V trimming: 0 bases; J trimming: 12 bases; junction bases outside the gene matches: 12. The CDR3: CASSVGSGFTAVQFF. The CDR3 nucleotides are TGTGCCAGCAGCGTAGGTAGCGGGTTTACTGCTGTGCAGTTCTTC.

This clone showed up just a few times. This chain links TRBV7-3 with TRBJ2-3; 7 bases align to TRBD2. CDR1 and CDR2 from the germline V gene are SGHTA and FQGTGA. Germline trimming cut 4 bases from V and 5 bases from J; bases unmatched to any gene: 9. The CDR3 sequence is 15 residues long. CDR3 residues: CASSSRGREVDTQYF. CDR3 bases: TGTGCCAGCAGCTCACGCGGGAGAGAGGTAGATACGCAGTATTTT. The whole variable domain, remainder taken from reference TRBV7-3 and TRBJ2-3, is GAGVSQTPSNKVTEKGKYVELRCDPISGHTALYWYRQSLGQGPEFLIYFQGTGAADDSGLPNDRFFAVRPEGSVSTLKIQRTERGDSAVYLCASSSRGREVDTQYFGPGTRLTVL.

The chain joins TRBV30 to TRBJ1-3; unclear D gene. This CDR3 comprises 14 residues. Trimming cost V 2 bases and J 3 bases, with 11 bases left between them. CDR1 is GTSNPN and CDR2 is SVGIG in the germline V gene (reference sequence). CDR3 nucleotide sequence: TGTGCCTGGAGTAAACGAAGGGTTGGAAACACCATATATTTT. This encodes CAWSKRRVGNTIYF.

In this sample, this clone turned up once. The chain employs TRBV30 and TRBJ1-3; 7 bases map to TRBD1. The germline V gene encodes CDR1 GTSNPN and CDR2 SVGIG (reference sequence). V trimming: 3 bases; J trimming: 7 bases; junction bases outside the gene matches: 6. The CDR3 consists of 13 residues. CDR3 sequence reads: CAWSSPRGNTIYF. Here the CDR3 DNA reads TGTGCCTGGAGCTCTCCCAGGGGGAACACCATATATTTT.

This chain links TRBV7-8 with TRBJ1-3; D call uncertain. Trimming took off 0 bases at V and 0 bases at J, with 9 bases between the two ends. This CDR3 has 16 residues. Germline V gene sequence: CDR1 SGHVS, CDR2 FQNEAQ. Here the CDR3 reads CASSLAAGDSGNTIYF. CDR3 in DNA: TGTGCCAGCAGCTTAGCCGCAGGCGACTCTGGAAACACCATATATTTT.